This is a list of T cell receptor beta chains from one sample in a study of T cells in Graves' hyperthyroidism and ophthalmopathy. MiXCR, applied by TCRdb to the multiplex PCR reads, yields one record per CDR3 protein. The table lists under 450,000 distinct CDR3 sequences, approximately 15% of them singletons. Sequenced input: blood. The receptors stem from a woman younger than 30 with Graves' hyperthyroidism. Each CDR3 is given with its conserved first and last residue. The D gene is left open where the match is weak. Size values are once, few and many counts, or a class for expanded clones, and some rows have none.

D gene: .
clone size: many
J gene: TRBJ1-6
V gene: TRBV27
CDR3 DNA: TGTGCCAGCAGTTTCGGGGGATTGAGTAATTCACCCCTCCACTTT
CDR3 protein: CASSFGGLSNSPLHF

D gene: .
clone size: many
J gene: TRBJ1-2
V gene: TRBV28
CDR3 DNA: TGTGCCAGCAGTTGGGAGGGAAGTGGCTACACCTTC
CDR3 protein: CASSWEGSGYTF

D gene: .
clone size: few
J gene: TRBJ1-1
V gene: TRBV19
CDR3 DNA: TGTGCCAGTAGTATCGAGAGGGGCGTGAACACTGAAGCTTTCTTT
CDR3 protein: CASSIERGVNTEAFF

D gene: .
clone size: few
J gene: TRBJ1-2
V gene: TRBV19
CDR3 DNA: TGTGCCAGTAGTATAGGAGTCCCAGGGAGGCCTTCTAACTATGGCTACACCTTC
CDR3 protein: CASSIGVPGRPSNYGYTF

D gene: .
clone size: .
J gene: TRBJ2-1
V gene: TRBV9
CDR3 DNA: TGTGCCAGCAGCGATGGTCCGGGATACCCATCAAATGAGCAGTTCTTC
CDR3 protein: CASSDGPGYPSNEQFF

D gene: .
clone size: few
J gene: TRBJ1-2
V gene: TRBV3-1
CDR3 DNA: TGTGCCAGCAGCCAAGATTCGAAGGGGTTCGGCTACACCTTC
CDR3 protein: CASSQDSKGFGYTF

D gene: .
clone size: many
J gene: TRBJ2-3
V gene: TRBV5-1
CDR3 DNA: TGCGCCAGCAGCAGAGACCCGAGAGATACGCAGTATTTT
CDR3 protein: CASSRDPRDTQYF

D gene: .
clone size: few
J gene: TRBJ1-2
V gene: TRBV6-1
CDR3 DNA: TGTGCCAGCAGTTCTCCCCGGCAGGGATTTTACTATGGCTACACCTTC
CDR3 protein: CASSSPRQGFYYGYTF

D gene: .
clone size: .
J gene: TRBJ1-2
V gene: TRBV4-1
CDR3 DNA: TGCGCCAGCGGGGAGGGGCCCCTTAACTATGGCTACACCTTC
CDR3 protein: CASGEGPLNYGYTF

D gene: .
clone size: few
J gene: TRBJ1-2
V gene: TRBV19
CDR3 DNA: TGTGCCAGTAGTATTGTGGACGGGACAAGGGGCTACACCTTC
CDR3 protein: CASSIVDGTRGYTF

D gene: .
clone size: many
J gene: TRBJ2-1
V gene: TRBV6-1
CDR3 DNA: TGTGCCAGCAGACCCGGACCCTTCTCCTACAATGAGCAGTTCTTC
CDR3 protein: CASRPGPFSYNEQFF

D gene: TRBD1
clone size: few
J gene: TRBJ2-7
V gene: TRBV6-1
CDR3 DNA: TGTGCCAGCAGTGTTGGACAGGGGGCGCGGGAGCAGTACTTC
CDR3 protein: CASSVGQGAREQYF

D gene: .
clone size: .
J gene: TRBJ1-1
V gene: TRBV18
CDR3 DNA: TGTGCCAGCTCACCACAGACCGACACTGAAGCTTTCTTT
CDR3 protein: CASSPQTDTEAFF

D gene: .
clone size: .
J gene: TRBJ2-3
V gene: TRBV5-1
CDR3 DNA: TGCGCCAGCAGCCCAGAGGGACGGGTAGATACGCAGTGTTTT
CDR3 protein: CASSPEGRVDTQCF

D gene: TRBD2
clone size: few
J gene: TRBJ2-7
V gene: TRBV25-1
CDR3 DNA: TGTGCCAGCAGTGGGGCTAGCGGGAGACTCTACGAGCAGTACTTC
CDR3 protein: CASSGASGRLYEQYF

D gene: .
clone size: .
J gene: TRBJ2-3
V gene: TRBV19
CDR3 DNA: TGTGCCAGTAGTATCTCCGGGACTTCCGGCACAGATACGCAGTATTTT
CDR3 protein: CASSISGTSGTDTQYF

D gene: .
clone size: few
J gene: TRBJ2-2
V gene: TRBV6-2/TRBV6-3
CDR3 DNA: TGTGCCAGCAGTCGAAGCGTAGGGGGGGAGCTGTTTTTT
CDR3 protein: CASSRSVGGELFF

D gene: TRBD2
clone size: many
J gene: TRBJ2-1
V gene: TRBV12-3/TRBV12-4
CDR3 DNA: TGTGCCAGCAGTTCCCGTGGTAGCGGGGCCTACAATGAGCAGTTCTTC
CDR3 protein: CASSSRGSGAYNEQFF

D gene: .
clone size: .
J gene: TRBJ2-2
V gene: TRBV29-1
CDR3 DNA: TGCAGCGTGGGCGCGGGCGGGGAGCTGTTTTTT
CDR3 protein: CSVGAGGELFF

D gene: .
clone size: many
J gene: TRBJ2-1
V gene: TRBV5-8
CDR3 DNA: TGTGCCAGCAGCCTAATCGCTAGGAACAATGAGCAGTTCTTC
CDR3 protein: CASSLIARNNEQFF

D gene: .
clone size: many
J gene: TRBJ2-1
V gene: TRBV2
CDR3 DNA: TGTGCCAGCACCTTCACCGGGACCTACAATGAGCAGTTCTTC
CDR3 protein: CASTFTGTYNEQFF

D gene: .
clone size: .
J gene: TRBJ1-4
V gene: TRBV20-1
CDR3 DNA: TGCAGTGCTAGAGATCGGAGCAGGGACGAAAAACTGTTTTTT
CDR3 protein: CSARDRSRDEKLFF

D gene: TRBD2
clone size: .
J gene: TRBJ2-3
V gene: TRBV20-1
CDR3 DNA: TGCAGTGCTAGAGATTGGGGGGCTAGCGGGGGGCTTCGGAGGGCAGATACGCAGTATTTT
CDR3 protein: CSARDWGASGGLRRADTQYF

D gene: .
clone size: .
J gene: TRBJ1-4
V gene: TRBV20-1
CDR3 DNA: TGCAGTGCTAGAGATGGGGGGGCGGGTGAAAAACTGTTTTTT
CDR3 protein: CSARDGGAGEKLFF

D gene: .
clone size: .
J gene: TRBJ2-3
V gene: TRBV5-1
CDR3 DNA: TGCGCCAGCAGCTTGGAAGGACCGCGCACAGATACGCAGTATTTT
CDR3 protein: CASSLEGPRTDTQYF

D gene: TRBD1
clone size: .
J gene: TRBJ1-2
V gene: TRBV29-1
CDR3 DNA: TGCAGCGTTGAAGTCCGGACAGGCGTCTATGGCTACACCTTC
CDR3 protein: CSVEVRTGVYGYTF

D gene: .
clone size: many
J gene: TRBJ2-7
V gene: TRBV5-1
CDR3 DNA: TGCGCCAGCACCCCCGCGGGCGGGCGGGGAATCTACGAGCAGTACTTC
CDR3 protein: CASTPAGGRGIYEQYF

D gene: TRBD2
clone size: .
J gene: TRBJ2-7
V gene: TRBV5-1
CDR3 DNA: TGCGCCAGCAGTACCGCTGCGGGAGTCCCTGCGGCGCGGGAGCAGTACTTC
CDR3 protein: CASSTAAGVPAAREQYF

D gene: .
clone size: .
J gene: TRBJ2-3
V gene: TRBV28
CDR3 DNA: TGTGCCAGCAGTTTATGGCAGGGAAGCACAGATACGCAGTATTTT
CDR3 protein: CASSLWQGSTDTQYF

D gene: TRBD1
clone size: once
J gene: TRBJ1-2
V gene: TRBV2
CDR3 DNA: TGTGCCAGCAGTGAAGAAGGGGGCGGTGGCTACACCTTC
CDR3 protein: CASSEEGGGGYTF

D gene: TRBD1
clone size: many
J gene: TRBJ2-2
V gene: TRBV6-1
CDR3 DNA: TGTGCCAGCAGTTACCCCACAGGGGGAGGTACCGGGGAGCTGTTTTTT
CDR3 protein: CASSYPTGGGTGELFF